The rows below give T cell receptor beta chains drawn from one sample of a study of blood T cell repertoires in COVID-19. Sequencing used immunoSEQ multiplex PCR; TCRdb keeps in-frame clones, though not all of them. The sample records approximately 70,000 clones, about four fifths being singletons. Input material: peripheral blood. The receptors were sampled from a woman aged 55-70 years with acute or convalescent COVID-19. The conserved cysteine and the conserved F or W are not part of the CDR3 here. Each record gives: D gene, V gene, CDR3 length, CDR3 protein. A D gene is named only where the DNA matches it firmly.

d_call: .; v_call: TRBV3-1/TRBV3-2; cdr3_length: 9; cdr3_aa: ASSLGATQY
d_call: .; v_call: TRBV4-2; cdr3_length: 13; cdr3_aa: ASSQDRGSNTEAF
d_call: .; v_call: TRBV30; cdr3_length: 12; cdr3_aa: AWRASDFHYGYT
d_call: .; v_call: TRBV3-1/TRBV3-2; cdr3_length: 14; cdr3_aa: ASSQGDWRAKNIQY
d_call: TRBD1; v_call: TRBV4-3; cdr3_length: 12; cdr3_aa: ASSQEGQAEEQY
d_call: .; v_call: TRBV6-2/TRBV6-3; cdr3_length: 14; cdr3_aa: ASSYGVLGIQETQY
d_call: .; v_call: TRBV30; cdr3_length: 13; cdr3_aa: AWTPGPNIHWAQY
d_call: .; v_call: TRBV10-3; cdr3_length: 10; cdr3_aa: AIALRDTEAF
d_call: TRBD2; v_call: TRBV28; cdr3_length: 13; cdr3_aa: ASSLAGGRQETQY
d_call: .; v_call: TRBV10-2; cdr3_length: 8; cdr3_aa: ASRGGQAF
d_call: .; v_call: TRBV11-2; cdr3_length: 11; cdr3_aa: ASSPTYSLGYT
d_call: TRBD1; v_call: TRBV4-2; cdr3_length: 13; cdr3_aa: ASSQGGTDNEKLF
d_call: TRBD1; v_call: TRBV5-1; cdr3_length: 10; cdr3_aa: ASSLDRDGYT
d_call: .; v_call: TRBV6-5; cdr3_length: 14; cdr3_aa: ASSYSTGREAYEQY
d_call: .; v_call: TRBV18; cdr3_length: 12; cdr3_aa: ASGQGPEWNIQY
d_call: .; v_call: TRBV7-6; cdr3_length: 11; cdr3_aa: ASSLGTLYEQY
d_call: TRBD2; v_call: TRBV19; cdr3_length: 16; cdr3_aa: ASRRASGGDSSTDTQY
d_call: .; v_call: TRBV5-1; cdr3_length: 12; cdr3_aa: ASSLVQLNTEAF
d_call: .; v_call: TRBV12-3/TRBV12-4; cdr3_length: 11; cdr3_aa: ASTLSDNSPLH
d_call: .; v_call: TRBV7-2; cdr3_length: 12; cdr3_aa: ASSLDRAGNTIY
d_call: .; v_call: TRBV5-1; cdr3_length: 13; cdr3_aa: ASSLERGSPYGYT
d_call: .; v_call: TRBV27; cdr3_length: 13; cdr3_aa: ASSLSGDYGQPQH
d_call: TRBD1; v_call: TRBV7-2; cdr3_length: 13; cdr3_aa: ASNPNLRQGLGYT
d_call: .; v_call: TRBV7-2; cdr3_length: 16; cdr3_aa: ASSLRGGGQGAPDTQY
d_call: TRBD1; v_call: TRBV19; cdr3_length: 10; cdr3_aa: ASSGQGYGYT
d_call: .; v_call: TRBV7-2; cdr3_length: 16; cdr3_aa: ASSSTGTMWSLYYGYT
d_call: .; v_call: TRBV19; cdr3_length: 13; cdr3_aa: ASSDGSSYNSPLH
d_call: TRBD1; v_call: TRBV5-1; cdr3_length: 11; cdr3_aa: ASSLGQGDGYT
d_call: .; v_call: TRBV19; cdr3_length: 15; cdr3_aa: ASNGFEGAINTDTQY
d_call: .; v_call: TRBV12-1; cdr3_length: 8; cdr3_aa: SNTPGKLF
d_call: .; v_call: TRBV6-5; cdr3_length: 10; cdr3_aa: ASIEVNYEQY
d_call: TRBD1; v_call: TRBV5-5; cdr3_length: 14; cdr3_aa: ASSFWGQGGNEKLF
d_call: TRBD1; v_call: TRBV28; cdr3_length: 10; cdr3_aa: ASNDDRAGYT
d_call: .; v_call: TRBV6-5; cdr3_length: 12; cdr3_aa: ASSPQGNTDTQY
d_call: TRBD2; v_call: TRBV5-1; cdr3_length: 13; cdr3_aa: ASSLTSGAYNEQF
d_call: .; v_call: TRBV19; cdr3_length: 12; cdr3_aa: ASSKGYSTDTQY
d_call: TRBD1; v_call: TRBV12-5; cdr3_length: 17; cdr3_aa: ASGSSRDRGLRGTGELF
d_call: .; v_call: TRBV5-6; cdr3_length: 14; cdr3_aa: ASSLAVGDLNTEAF
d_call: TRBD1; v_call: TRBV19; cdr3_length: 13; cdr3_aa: ASSRQGPMNTEAF
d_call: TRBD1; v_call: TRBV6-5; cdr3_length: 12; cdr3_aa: ASSLQGRSQPQH
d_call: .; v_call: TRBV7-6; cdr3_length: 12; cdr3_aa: ASSPVYLSYEQY
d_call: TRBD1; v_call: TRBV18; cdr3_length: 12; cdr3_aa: ASSENRGGYEQY
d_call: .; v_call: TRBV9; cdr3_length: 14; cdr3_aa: ASSVQGRATNTEAF
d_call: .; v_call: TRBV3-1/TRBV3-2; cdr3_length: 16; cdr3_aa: ASSQAPWGGLITDTQY
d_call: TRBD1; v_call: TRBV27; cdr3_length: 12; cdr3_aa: ASSGAGGFDGYT
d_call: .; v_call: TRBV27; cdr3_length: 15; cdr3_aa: ASSFFRIGGYNSPLH
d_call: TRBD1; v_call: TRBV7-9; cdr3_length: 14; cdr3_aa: ASSSRDRGKTGELF
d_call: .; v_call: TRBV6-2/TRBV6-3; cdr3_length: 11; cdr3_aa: ASSSGNEVQAF
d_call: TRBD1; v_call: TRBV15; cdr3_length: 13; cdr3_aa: ATRTGGLLNSPLH
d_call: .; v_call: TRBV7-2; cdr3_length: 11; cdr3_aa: ASSPDRNQPQH
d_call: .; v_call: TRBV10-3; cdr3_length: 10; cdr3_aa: ATGVDDTEAF
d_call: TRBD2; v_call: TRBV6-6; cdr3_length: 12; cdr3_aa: ASSFPRGGNEQF
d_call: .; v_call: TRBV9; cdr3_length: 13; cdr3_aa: ASSVVSRAGNTIY
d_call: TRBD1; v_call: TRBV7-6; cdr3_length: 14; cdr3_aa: ASSTFGQGYTGELF
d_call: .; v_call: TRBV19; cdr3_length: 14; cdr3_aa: ASSGNGIGAKNIQY